The rows below give T cell receptor beta chains drawn from one sample of a study of OX40 agonist ivuxolimab in advanced cancers. TCRdb's copy holds only in-frame clones and misses some; the assay was immunoSEQ multiplex PCR. Altogether fewer than 70,000 clones are present, around 83% being singletons, with the ten largest covering 2.4%. The source was CD4+ or CD8+ T cells sorted from blood, collected in a trial of the OX40 agonist ivuxolimab. All receptors derive from an adult with an advanced solid tumor such as melanoma, head and neck, liver or kidney cancer. Each CDR3 is given with its conserved first and last residue.

J gene	V gene	CDR3 protein
TRBJ2-7	TRBV7-9	CASSPRQGLYEQYF
TRBJ1-1	TRBV6-6	CASSYVTGDATEAFF
TRBJ2-2	TRBV9	CASSRENTGELFF
TRBJ2-2	TRBV11-2	CASSPKASAGAEVGELFF
TRBJ2-5	TRBV7-7	CASSSSSGFPGETQYF
TRBJ1-6	TRBV6-5	CASRTGQSFSPLHF
TRBJ1-1	TRBV19	CASSMGRVTEAFF
TRBJ1-5	TRBV11-2	CASSGGTASNQPQHF
TRBJ2-4	TRBV19	CASSPGTVWNIQYF
TRBJ1-2	TRBV6-5	CASSPGRGRTYGYTF
TRBJ2-7	TRBV5-8	CASSLSRGALYEQYF
TRBJ2-7	TRBV6-5	CASSYTIQYEQYF
TRBJ2-3	TRBV5-1	CASSPATSGGIGTDTQYF
TRBJ2-3	TRBV4-3	CASSLDGTDTQYF
TRBJ1-6	TRBV6-1	CASSGPSRINSPLHF
TRBJ2-5	TRBV4-1	CASSTGGYTTETQYF
TRBJ1-1	TRBV27	CASSLISGRGNTEAFF
TRBJ1-1	TRBV6-1	CASSGVSGTEAFF
TRBJ1-2	TRBV7-9	CASSHPEVGIYGYTF
TRBJ2-3	TRBV5-1	CASSLDGSGGPDTQYF
TRBJ1-4	TRBV6-5	CASSYGRSEKLFF
TRBJ2-7	TRBV5-1	CASSLATGTGISYEQYF
TRBJ1-1	TRBV29-1	CSVEVSPNTEAFF
TRBJ1-5	TRBV28	CASSTQNQPQHF
TRBJ1-1	TRBV19	CASSIWGGTEAFF
TRBJ2-5	TRBV5-1	CASSRQPGGERKTQYF
TRBJ1-2	TRBV19	CASSGQAYGYTF
TRBJ2-2	TRBV9	CASSTLGGETGELFF
TRBJ1-2	TRBV18	CASSPTDQGLYGYTF
TRBJ2-7	TRBV5-1	CASSLAYSGTVSSYEQYF
TRBJ2-7	TRBV9	CASSVQTGLDEQYF
TRBJ2-1	TRBV25-1	CASSGTGQGEQFF
TRBJ2-5	TRBV9	CASSPSGQGVQETQYF
TRBJ1-2	TRBV2	CASIKDSSNYGYTF
TRBJ1-2	TRBV19	CASSPGGGGYGYTF
TRBJ2-4	TRBV5-8	CASSSFAGGKNIQYF
TRBJ2-3	TRBV28	CASSSLDSLQRDTQYF
TRBJ1-5	TRBV2	CASSSTGGSNQPQHF